The sequence of this TCR beta chain was determined in a study of cytomegalovirus exposure and HLA in healthy donors (dated by TCRdb to 2015 to 2018). General notes on the study: In an earlier analysis of roughly 500 of the donors, around 290 Gb of sequence data and about 110 million unique TCR beta sequences from 180 million or so T cells were reported. A later genetic analysis took genome-wide SNP genotypes for about 65% of the roughly 670 donors and used that subset as a discovery cohort. The genetic ancestry cluster associated with self-reported Caucasian donors included 81% of the roughly 410 genotyped donors. Besides the first cohort of approximately 670 subjects, a separate validation cohort made up of roughly 130 different subjects was used. To predict cytomegalovirus infection status, the study combined high-throughput TCR immunosequencing, statistical association of individual TCRs with disease status, and machine learning. Both class I and class II loci were covered by HLA typing, at four-digit resolution. The number of typed donors differed by locus: about 629-640 for A, B, C, DRB1 and DQB1; approximately 530 for DQA1; 606 for DPA1; and 400 to 480 for DPB1. An earlier analysis of around 580 of the donors used high-throughput TCR beta sequencing to judge whether each TCR beta V gene segment behaved as functional or pseudogenic. An early release that covered about 600 HLA-typed donors contained 250 to 350 gigabases of sequencing data and approximately 85 million unique TCR sequences. The later analysis used no new phenotypic data to find candidate immune exposures, relying instead on TCR beta sequences and their occurrence across donors. The study aimed to test whether signatures of past pathogen exposure could be identified by cataloging public T cell receptors. To study patterns of TCR occurrence, a later analysis re-analyzed previously published TCR beta repertoires from 666 donors and added high-resolution HLA genotyping. A handful of DR-DQ haplotypes were handled as single units for association and clustering because linkage in the cohort was strong. The study used immunosequencing to profile the T cell repertoires of 600 to 850 subjects and linked those repertoires to cytomegalovirus serostatus. Every discovery cohort repertoire had been produced on one sequencing platform. Across 300 to 500 genotyped donors of the cohort, an average of about 240,000 unique TCR beta nucleotide sequences per donor were sequenced, and 15% to 20% of those sequences were non-productive. Alongside the repertoire data, information on donor age, sex, ethnicity and CMV serostatus was compiled. What the research found in general, with its limitations: While some public TCRs were present in many individuals, most TCR sequences turned up only very rarely across donors. Because HLA typing was missing for some donors at each locus, association tests included only the typed subset. Some IMGT-functional V segments, including TRBV6-2 and TRBV6-3, could not be distinguished by the 87-base-pair reads and were therefore excluded. In a later analysis, several top co-occurrence clusters were reported to appear linked to parvovirus B19, influenza, CMV and Epstein-Barr virus. The classifier was reported to diagnose cytomegalovirus status with high specificity and sensitivity in both the original and validation cohorts. According to a later analysis, most CMV-associated TCR beta chains appeared to be HLA-restricted, and the HLA associations seemed to be driven largely by CMV exposure. A later genetic analysis reported fewer N-insertions in productive TCRs among donors in an Asian-associated ancestry cluster than the roughly 690-donor mean. A cluster of highly shared sequence variants was judged likely to be a technical artifact of the sequencing pipeline. Broadly in line with IMGT annotations, most TCR beta V segments showed up in productive rearrangements about 87% or about 30% of the time in an earlier analysis of approximately 600 of the donors. The study gave a list of some 150 TCR beta chains associated with cytomegalovirus. Correlated functional status among segregating V segments might be attributable to linkage disequilibrium, but an unknown experimental factor could not be ruled out. In a later analysis, TCR association rates were found to vary across HLA loci, with the most associated TCRs seen for DRB1 alleles and the fewest for HLA-C alleles. Because counts were too low, more than 15 rarely observed V segments, including chromosome 9 orphons, were left out of the earlier analysis of a few hundred of the donors. Compared with equally common non-associated chains, HLA-associated TCR beta chains in a later analysis were more clonally expanded and had lower generation probabilities. A later analysis associated about 16,000 TCR beta sequences with specific HLA alleles at a false discovery rate of 0.05. For the cohort, immune exposure information was limited to CMV serostatus. Strong co-occurrence of HLA alleles, especially DR and DQ, made assigning TCR associations to individual alleles difficult. A further reported finding was that TCR beta sequences accurately predicted the HLA-A and HLA-B alleles for most subjects in the first cohort. A few of the identified cytomegalovirus-associated TCR beta chains were confirmed in vitro to be specific for cytomegalovirus antigens. Roughly uniform sequencing depth across donors was assumed in presence/absence analyses, although this assumption may not hold. In a later genetic analysis, a missense DCLRE1C variant was associated with V-gene and J-gene trimming of TCR beta chains, and the association was replicated in an independent cohort. The authors suggested that the approach could potentially be generalized to other disease states and immunological phenotypes. Only TCR beta chains were sequenced in this cohort, and the absence of alpha or paired-chain data limited detectable features.

CDR1 and CDR2 are read off the germline V gene as SGHAT and FQNNGV. The germline ends are 8 bases apart after V is trimmed by 3 bases and J by 0 bases. From cysteine to phenylalanine, the CDR3 is 14 amino acids long. The read is trimmed to its CDR3 DNA, 42 bases read in frame from base 1. Libraries were prepared through the immunoSEQ multiplex PCR assay. The multiplex PCR relied on a mix of 60 forward primers for TCR Vbeta segments and 13 reverse primers for TCR Jbeta segments. The CDR3 region of rearranged TCR beta genes was amplified from genomic DNA with a multiplex PCR assay. Amplified TCR beta libraries were sequenced as 87-base-pair reads on the Illumina HiSeq System. Turning to the authors' computational methods: A later analysis tallied 80 million to 95 million unique TCR beta chains across the 700 or so repertoires, and around 10 million of those chains were shared by two or more donors. Raw reads were error-corrected and collapsed into unique sequences with a nearest-neighbor algorithm that merged closely related sequences to remove PCR and sequencing errors. CDR3 sequences were aligned to IMGT reference sequences to assign V, D and J gene segments. For a sequence to be retained, at least a six-nucleotide match to both a V gene segment and a J gene segment was required. Rearrangements were called productive when the CDR3 lacked stop codons and stayed in frame with V and J; all others were non-productive. CDR3 was defined by IMGT convention, running from the second conserved V-encoded cysteine to the conserved J-encoded phenylalanine. In an earlier analysis of 500 to 650 of the donors, sequences lacking an unambiguous match to a single V gene segment were excluded. In an earlier analysis of a few hundred of the donors, a V segment was called functional when productive rearrangements were above 56.7%, and segregating when the standard deviation between donors exceeded 5%. A statistical classification framework was built for diagnosing cytomegalovirus status from the catalog of TCR beta chain sequences. V and J gene assignment, in a later analysis, came from comparing TCR nucleotide sequences with IMGT/GENE-DB human TR gene sequences. The TCRdist pipeline was used in a later analysis to assign CDR3 sequences and most-parsimonious VDJ recombination scenarios. In a later analysis, each TCR beta chain was defined by its CDR3 amino acid sequence together with its V-gene family, and reads without a unique V-gene family were excluded. As a way to deal with suspected cross-contamination and a sequencing artifact, a later analysis dropped roughly 600 nucleotide sequences that were highly shared and had low generation probability. For each public chain, a later analysis derived a clonal expansion index from normalized ranks of inferred template counts within each repertoire. In a later analysis, generation probabilities were computed with a VDJ recombination model fitted to out-of-frame rearrangements, and the resulting probabilities were checked against IGoR. A later analysis scored TCR-TCR, TCR-HLA and TCR-CMV co-occurrence with hypergeometric tests, applying a repertoire-size bias correction to TCR pairs. In a later analysis, false discovery rates were estimated by permuting HLA or CMV assignments 20 times. In a later analysis, co-occurring TCRs were grouped using DBSCAN, with TCRdist sequence similarity added in when clustering inside HLA-allele-positive subsets. Co-occurrence clustering excluded repertoires with fewer than 30,000 or more than 120,000 public chains, plus five with anomalous nucleotide sharing. TCRdb mirrors the immuneACCESS table, restricted to in-frame sequences. Some clones are absent from its copies; in checked studies, under half trace to an unresolved V gene, and the reason for the others is unknown. V and J calls and clone size follow that table, whereas D and trimming were derived from the DNA. The sample contains about 130,000 clones, approximately 71% of them found a single time. Under 2.5% of the sample is taken by the ten largest.

A word on this clone: The antigen it binds to is not known. No base quality information exists; no much larger clone differs at one position.

The cohort was made up of 500 to 800 healthy bone marrow donors. At the time of sampling, all cohort members were nominally healthy, though unrecorded immune exposures were likely present. The donor tested CMV seronegative and was one of the 352 seronegative cohort members. Every donor gave a peripheral blood sample, and the peripheral blood mononuclear cells from that sample were used for TCR beta sequencing. Genomic DNA extraction from the blood cell samples was performed with the Qiagen DNeasy Blood Extraction Kit. This TCR was sampled from a man in his thirties or forties in good health and CMV-seronegative. This sequence uses TRBV11-2 and TRBJ2-5; the D segment cannot be called with confidence. What was sequenced was PBMCs. The nucleotide sequence reads TGTGCCAGCAGCTTTTTCCAGAACCAAGAGACCCAGTACTTC. This is translated as CASSFFQNQETQYF.